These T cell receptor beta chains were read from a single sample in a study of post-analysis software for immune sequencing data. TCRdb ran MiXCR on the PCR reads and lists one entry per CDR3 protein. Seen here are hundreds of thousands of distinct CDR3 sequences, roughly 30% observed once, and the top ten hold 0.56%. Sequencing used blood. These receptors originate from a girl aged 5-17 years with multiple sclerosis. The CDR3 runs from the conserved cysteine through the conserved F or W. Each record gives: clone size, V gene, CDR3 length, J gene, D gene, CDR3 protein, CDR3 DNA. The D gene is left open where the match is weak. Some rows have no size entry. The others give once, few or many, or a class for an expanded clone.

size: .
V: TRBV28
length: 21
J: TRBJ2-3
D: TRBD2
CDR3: CASSPPTGSAGVLSHTDTQYF
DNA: TGTGCCAGCAGCCCCCCGACAGGATCAGCGGGAGTTTTAAGTCACACAGATACGCAGTATTTT

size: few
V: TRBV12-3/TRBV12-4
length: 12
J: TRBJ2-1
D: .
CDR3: CASSFAGNEQFF
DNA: TGTGCCAGCAGTTTTGCGGGCAATGAGCAGTTCTTC

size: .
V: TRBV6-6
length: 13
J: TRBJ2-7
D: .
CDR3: CASRLGQSNEQYF
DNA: TGTGCCAGCAGACTCGGACAGTCCAATGAGCAGTACTTC

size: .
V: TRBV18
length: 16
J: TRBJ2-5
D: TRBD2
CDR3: CASSRTRGVKKGTQYF
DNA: TGTGCCAGCTCACGGACGCGGGGGGTGAAAAAAGGGACCCAGTACTTC

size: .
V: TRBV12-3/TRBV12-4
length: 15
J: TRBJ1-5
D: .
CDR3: CASTTGQFSNQPQHF
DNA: TGTGCCAGCACCACCGGGCAGTTCAGCAATCAGCCCCAGCATTTT

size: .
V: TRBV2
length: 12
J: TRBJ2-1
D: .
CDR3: CASSVVLNEQFF
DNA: TGTGCCAGCAGTGTGGTCCTCAATGAGCAGTTCTTC

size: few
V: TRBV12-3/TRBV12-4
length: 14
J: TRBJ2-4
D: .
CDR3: CASSNREQKNIQYF
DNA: TGTGCCAGCAGTAACCGGGAACAAAAAAACATTCAGTACTTC

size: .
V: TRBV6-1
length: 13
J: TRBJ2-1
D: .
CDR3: CASSVAGYNEQFF
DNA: TGTGCCAGCTCCGTCGCGGGATACAATGAGCAGTTCTTC

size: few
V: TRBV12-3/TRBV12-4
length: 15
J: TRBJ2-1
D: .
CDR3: CASRNMGRRKIVQFF
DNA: TGTGCCAGCAGGAACATGGGACGGCGGAAGATTGTGCAGTTCTTC

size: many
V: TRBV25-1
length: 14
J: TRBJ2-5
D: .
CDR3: CASSASGPQETQYF
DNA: TGTGCCAGCAGTGCCTCGGGACCCCAAGAGACCCAGTACTTC

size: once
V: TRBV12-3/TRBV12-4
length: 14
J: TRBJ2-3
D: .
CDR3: CASSPHTSTDAQYF
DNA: TGTGCCAGCAGTCCTCATACGAGCACAGATGCGCAGTATTTT

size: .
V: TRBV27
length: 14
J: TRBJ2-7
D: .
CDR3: CASASYPYSYEQYF
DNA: TGTGCCAGCGCGTCTTACCCCTACTCCTACGAGCAGTACTTC

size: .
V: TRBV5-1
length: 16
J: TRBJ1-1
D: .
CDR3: CASSLATGYMNTEAFF
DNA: TGCGCCAGCAGCTTGGCCACAGGCTATATGAACACTGAAGCTTTCTTT

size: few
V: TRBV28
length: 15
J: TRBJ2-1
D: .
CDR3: CASSPSMVSYNEQFF
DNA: TGTGCCAGCAGTCCCTCGATGGTCTCCTACAATGAGCAGTTCTTC

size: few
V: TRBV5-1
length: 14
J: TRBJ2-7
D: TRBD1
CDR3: CASSSGQGNYEQYF
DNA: TGCGCCAGCAGCTCTGGACAGGGGAACTACGAGCAGTACTTC

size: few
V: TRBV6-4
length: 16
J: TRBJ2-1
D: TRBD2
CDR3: CASSDGASGPTNEQFF
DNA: TGTGCCAGCAGTGACGGGGCTAGCGGACCGACGAATGAGCAGTTCTTC

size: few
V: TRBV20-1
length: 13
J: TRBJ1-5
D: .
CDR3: CSARDAVIGLQHF
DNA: TGCAGTGCTAGAGACGCCGTGATCGGGCTCCAGCATTTT

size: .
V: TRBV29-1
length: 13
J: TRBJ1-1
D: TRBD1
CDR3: CSVEGTANTEAFF
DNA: TGCAGCGTTGAGGGGACAGCGAACACTGAAGCTTTCTTT

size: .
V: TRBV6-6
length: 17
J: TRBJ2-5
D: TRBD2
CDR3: CASSYPGLAGARETQYF
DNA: TGTGCCAGCAGTTACCCGGGACTAGCGGGAGCGAGGGAGACCCAGTACTTC

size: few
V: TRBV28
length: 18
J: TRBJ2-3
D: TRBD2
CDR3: CASTPAGTRARSTDTQYF
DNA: TGTGCCAGCACCCCAGCGGGGACTAGAGCTAGAAGCACAGATACGCAGTATTTT

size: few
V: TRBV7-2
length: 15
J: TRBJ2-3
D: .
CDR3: CASRLHARVPDTQYF
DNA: TGTGCCAGCAGACTACATGCCCGGGTCCCAGATACGCAGTATTTT

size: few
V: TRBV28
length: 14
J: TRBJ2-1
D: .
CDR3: CASSPAGSRVRQFF
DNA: TGTGCCAGCAGCCCGGCAGGTTCTAGGGTAAGGCAGTTCTTC

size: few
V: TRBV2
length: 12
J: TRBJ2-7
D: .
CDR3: CASSVCTYEQYF
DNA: TGTGCCAGCAGCGTTTGTACCTACGAGCAGTACTTC

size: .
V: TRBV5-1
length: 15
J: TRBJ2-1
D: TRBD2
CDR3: CASSLLGGAYNEQFF
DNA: TGCGCCAGCAGCTTGCTGGGGGGGGCCTACAATGAGCAGTTCTTC

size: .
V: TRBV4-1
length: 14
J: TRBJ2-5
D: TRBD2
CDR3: CASSLRLAGQTQYF
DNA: TGCGCCAGCAGCCTCCGACTAGCCGGCCAGACCCAGTACTTC